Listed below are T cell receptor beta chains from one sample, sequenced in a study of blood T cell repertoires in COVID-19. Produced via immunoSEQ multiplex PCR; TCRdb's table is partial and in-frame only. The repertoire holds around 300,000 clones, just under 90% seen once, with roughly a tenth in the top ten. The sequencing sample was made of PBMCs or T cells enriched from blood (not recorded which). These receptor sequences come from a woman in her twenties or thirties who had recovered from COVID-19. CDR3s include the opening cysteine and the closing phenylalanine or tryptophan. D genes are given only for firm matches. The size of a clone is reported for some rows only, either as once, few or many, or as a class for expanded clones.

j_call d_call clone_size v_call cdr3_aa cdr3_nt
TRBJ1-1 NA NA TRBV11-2 CASSSQGMNTEAFF TGTGCCAGCAGTTCCCAGGGTATGAACACTGAAGCTTTCTTT
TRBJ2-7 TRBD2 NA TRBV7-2 CASSLRGASGPYEQYF TGTGCCAGCAGCTTAAGAGGAGCTAGCGGCCCCTACGAGCAGTACTTC
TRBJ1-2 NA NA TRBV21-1 CASSNDRGLSGYTF TGTGCCAGCAGCAATGACAGGGGGCTGAGCGGCTACACCTTC
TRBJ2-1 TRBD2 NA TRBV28 CASSSLAGVSEQFF TGTGCCAGCAGTTCACTAGCGGGAGTTAGTGAGCAGTTCTTC
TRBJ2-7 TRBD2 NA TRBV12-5 CASGLGLAGAYEQYF TGTGCTAGTGGTTTGGGACTAGCGGGGGCCTACGAGCAGTACTTC
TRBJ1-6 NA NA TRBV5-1 CASSLGQAVNSPLHF TGCGCCAGCAGCTTGGGCCAGGCCGTTAATTCACCCCTCCACTTT
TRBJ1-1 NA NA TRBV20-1 CRVDSLFDF TGCAGAGTGGACAGCCTTTTTGATTTT
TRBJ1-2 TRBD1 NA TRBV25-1 CASRAGTGPYYGYTF TGTGCCAGCAGAGCCGGGACAGGGCCCTACTATGGCTACACCTTC
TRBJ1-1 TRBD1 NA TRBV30 CAWAAGGDTEAFF TGTGCCTGGGCCGCAGGGGGCGACACTGAAGCTTTCTTT
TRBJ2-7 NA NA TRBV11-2 CACRGGRGLSWYF TGTGCCTGTCGCGGGGGCAGGGGGCTATCTTGGTACTTC
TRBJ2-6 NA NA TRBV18 CASSPPVTGSGANVLTF TGTGCCAGCTCACCACCGGTAACAGGCTCTGGGGCCAACGTCCTGACTTTC
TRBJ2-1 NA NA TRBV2 CASSVPVGSNEQFF TGTGCCAGCAGTGTACCTGTCGGTTCGAATGAGCAGTTCTTC
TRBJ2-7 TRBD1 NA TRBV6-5 CASSYSGTAQSYEQYF TGTGCCAGCAGTTACTCTGGGACAGCGCAATCCTACGAGCAGTACTTC
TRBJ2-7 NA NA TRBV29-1 CSVAKNRIYEQYF TGCAGCGTTGCGAAAAACAGGATCTACGAGCAGTACTTC
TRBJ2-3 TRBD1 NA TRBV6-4 CASSASTGGTDTQYF TGTGCCAGCAGCGCTTCGACAGGGGGAACAGATACGCAGTATTTT
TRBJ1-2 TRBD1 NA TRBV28 CASSPGQDYGYTF TGTGCCAGCAGTCCGGGACAGGACTATGGCTACACCTTC
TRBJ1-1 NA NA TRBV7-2 CASTHQGYNTEAFF TGTGCCAGCACACACCAGGGATATAACACTGAAGCTTTCTTT
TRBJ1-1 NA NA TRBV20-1 CGQWGGAEAFF TGCGGGCAGTGGGGCGGGGCGGAAGCTTTCTTT
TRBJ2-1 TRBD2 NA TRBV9 CASSKLAGANNEQFF TGTGCCAGCAGCAAACTAGCGGGTGCCAACAATGAGCAGTTCTTC
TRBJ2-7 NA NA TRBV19 CASALDSNYEQYF TGTGCCAGTGCCCTGGACAGTAACTACGAGCAGTACTTC
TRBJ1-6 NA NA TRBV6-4 CASKQGLRNSPLHF TGTGCCAGTAAACAGGGCTTGCGGAATTCACCCCTCCACTTT
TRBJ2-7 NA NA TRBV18 CASSPGHTPYEQYF TGTGCCAGCTCACCGGGACACACACCCTACGAGCAGTACTTC
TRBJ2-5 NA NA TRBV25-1 CASSSAGEETQYF TGTGCCAGCAGTTCCGCGGGCGAAGAGACCCAGTACTTC
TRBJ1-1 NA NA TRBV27 CASSPADMNTEAFF TGTGCCAGCAGTCCCGCGGATATGAACACTGAAGCTTTCTTT
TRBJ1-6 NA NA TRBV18 CASSPSGEASPLHF TGTGCCAGCTCACCATCCGGAGAGGCTTCACCCCTCCACTTT
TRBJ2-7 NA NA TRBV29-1 CSVNGDNTRSEQYF TGCAGCGTCAACGGGGATAACACTCGTTCCGAGCAGTACTTC
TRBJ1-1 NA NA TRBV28 CASSTPTENTEAFF TGTGCCAGCAGTACCCCGACAGAGAACACTGAAGCTTTCTTT
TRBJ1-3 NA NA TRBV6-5 CASSYSAGGGGNTIYF TGTGCCAGCAGTTACTCTGCCGGGGGAGGTGGAAACACCATATATTTT
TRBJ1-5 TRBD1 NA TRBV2 CASSLDRGRNQPQHF TGTGCCAGCAGTCTAGACAGGGGGAGGAATCAGCCCCAGCATTTT
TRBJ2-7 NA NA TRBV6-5 CASSYVFLAGREQYF TGTGCCAGCAGTTACGTCTTCCTTGCAGGGCGCGAGCAGTACTTC
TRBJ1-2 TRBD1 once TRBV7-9 CASSSTGGHGYTF TGTGCCAGCAGCTCAACAGGGGGACATGGCTACACCTTC
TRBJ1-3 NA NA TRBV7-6 CATTPREDAGNTIYF TGTGCCACCACACCCCGGGAGGACGCTGGAAACACCATATATTTT
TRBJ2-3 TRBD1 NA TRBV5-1 CASSLRTGGPTDTQYF TGCGCCAGCAGCTTAAGGACAGGGGGACCCACAGATACGCAGTATTTT
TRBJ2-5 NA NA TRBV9 CASSAEFLEGGETQYF TGTGCCAGCAGCGCTGAGTTTCTTGAGGGAGGAGAGACCCAGTACTTC
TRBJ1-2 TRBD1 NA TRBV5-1 CASSLDRVEVYGYTF TGCGCCAGCAGCCTTGACAGGGTAGAGGTCTATGGCTACACCTTC
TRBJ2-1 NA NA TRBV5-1 CASSRDSPYNEQFF TGCGCCAGCAGCCGGGACTCCCCATACAATGAGCAGTTCTTC
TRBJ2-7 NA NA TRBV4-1 CASSQGNRAYEQYF TGCGCCAGCAGCCAAGGTAACAGAGCCTACGAGCAGTACTTC
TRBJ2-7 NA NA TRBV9 CASSVANAGYEQYF TGTGCCAGCAGCGTAGCTAACGCGGGTTACGAGCAGTACTTC
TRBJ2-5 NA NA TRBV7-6 CASSLPEGETQYF TGTGCCAGCAGCTTACCGGAGGGGGAGACCCAGTACTTC
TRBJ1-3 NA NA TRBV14 CASSQGAAAKDTIYF TGTGCCAGCAGCCAAGGGGCCGCCGCAAAGGACACCATATATTTT